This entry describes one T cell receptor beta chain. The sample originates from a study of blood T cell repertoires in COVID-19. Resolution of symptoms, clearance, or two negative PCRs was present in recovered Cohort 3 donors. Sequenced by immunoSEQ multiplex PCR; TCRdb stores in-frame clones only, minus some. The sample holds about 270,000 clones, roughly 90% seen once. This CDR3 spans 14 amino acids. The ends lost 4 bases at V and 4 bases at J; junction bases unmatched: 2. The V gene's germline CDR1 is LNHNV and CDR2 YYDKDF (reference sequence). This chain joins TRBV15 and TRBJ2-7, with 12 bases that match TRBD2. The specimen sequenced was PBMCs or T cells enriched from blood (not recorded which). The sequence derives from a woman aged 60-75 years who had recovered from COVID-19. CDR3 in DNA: TGTGCCACCAGCAACGGACTAGCGGGGTACGAGCAGTACTTC. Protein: CATSNGLAGYEQYF.